Described below is a single T cell receptor beta chain sequence and its context. In the original processing: Amplification of reference gene primers provided the estimated nucleated cell counts. Sequenced by immunoSEQ multiplex PCR; TCRdb stores in-frame clones only, minus some. That table supplies the V and J calls and clone size; D and trimming were determined from the DNA. The table records about 190,000 clones, 75% to 90% of them present only once. This CDR3 is 14 amino acids long. V shed 3 bases and J shed 5 bases, with 11 bases lying between them. CDR1 is MNHEY, CDR2 SMNVEV, per germline (reference sequence). This sample is part of a study of blood T cell repertoires in COVID-19. Study-wide context: Researchers got acute and convalescent COVID-19 samples from the United States, Italy and Spain.

The sequenced sample consisted of peripheral blood. The chain uses TRBV27 and TRBJ1-5, with D uncertain. This sequence originates from a man aged 30 to 39 with acute or convalescent COVID-19. The CDR3 sequence is CASSLGHGDQPQHF. Here the CDR3 DNA reads TGTGCCAGCAGTTTGGGTCACGGGGATCAGCCCCAGCATTTT.